The T cell receptor beta chain under discussion was sequenced for a study of PD-L1 blockade in urothelial cancer. The overall study: Atezolizumab, begun by patients in the mid-2010s, was given at 1,200 mg intravenously every 3 weeks. Bladder-origin urothelial cancer in males covered most of the roughly 29 patients. Analysis of blood occurred 3 weeks (second dose) and 6 weeks after treatment start.

V lost 2 bases and J 6 bases, leaving 20 bases between the germline ends. In germline, CDR1 is MNHEY, CDR2 SVGAGI. The CDR3 is 16 residues long. Generated by immunoSEQ multiplex PCR, the TCRdb table keeps only in-frame clones and is missing some. This table has about 84,000 clones, roughly 82% appearing once. The J gene is TRBJ2-7, the V gene TRBV6-5, with D tentatively TRBD1 (6 bases). The source material was PBMCs, sampled around atezolizumab (anti-PD-L1) treatment. The TCR sequence derives from a man aged 65-85 years with urothelial cancer. CDR3 in amino acids: CASSYGGQYSSTEQYF. The CDR3 DNA is TGTGCCAGCAGTTACGGAGGACAGTATAGTTCCACCGAGCAGTACTTC.